The next 5 T cell receptor beta chains were all read from a single sample in a study of radiotherapy plus CTLA-4 blockade in lung cancer. Profiled with immunoSEQ multiplex PCR; TCRdb holds only in-frame clones, not every one. The top ten hold 11% of the sample, which has some 37,000 clones, 55% to 75% seen once. The sequences come from peripheral blood, collected from a patient treated with radiotherapy plus ipilimumab. All receptors derive from a human donor with non-small cell lung cancer who had stable disease on radiotherapy plus ipilimumab.

This rearrangement joins TRBV19 to TRBJ1-2; possible D gene TRBD1, 6 bases. Between the trimmed V and J ends, which lost 2 bases and 13 bases, there was a span of 23 bases. The CDR3 is 15 residues long. The germline CDR1 and CDR2 sequences are LNHDA and SQIVND (reference sequence). The CDR3 sequence: CASSIRTALPQGSTF. CDR3 DNA sequence: TGTGCCAGTAGTATAAGGACAGCCCTCCCACAGGGATCCACCTTC.

The rearrangement links TRBV18 to TRBJ1-1, with D perhaps matching TRBD1 (5 bases). The CDR3 loop spans 13 amino acids. CDR1 and CDR2 (germline): KGHSH, LQKENI. The V and J ends lost 5 bases and 3 bases respectively, with 10 bases between them. CDR3 in amino acids: CASSYGGDTEAFF. The CDR3 nucleotides are TGTGCCAGCTCATACGGGGGGGACACTGAAGCTTTCTTT.

A single count supports this clone. The V gene is TRBV19, the J gene TRBJ2-4; 10 nucleotides line up with TRBD2. The V and J ends lost 2 bases and 9 bases, in that order; junction bases with no gene match: 7. The CDR3 loop spans 15 amino acids. The germline V gene has CDR1 LNHDA and CDR2 SQIVND (reference sequence). The CDR3 DNA follows: TGTGCCAGTAGTATAATAGCGGGGGGACTAACCATTCAGTACTTC. Amino acid sequence: CASSIIAGGLTIQYF.

J is TRBJ2-2 and V is TRBV2; the D gene is possibly TRBD2 (7 bases). The germline V and J ends were trimmed by 10 bases and 3 bases, with 18 bases remaining between them. Germline CDR1 SNHLY, CDR2 FYNNEI. The length of the CDR3 is 15 residues. CDR3 in DNA: TGTGCCACCACCCTGGGGGGGGCGTACACCGGGGAGCTGTTTTTT. It encodes CATTLGGAYTGELFF.

This clone was seen a handful of times. Within the sample, other DNA sequences also encode this same CDR3. This chain links TRBV11-3 with TRBJ1-3; D is possibly TRBD1 (5 bases). The V end was cut by 4 bases, the J end by 2 bases, with 9 bases between. The germline V gene has CDR1 SGHNT and CDR2 YENEEA. The CDR3 is 14 residues long. CDR3 amino acids: CASSSGGTGNTIYF. Written as DNA, the CDR3 is TGTGCCAGCAGCTCGGGGGGAACTGGAAACACCATATATTTT. Combining the CDR3 with reference TRBV11-3 and TRBJ1-3 gives the whole variable domain EAGVVQSPRYKIIEKKQPVAFWCNPISGHNTLYWYLQNLGQGPELLIRYENEEAVDDSQLPKDRFSAERLKGVDSTLKIQPAELGDSAVYLCASSSGGTGNTIYFGEGSWLTVV.